This T cell receptor beta chain was retrieved from a study of OX40 agonist ivuxolimab in advanced cancers. Broader study findings: At 0.1-3.0 mg/kg, partial responders had clonal expansion among the lowest observed. In general, CD8+ T cells held more expanded clones than CD4+ did, on average.

CDR1 and CDR2 from the germline V gene are SGHVS and FQNEAQ. The CDR3 has 16 residues. V lost 0 bases, J lost 1 base, and 12 bases lay in between. Sequenced by immunoSEQ multiplex PCR; TCRdb stores in-frame clones only, minus some. The sample lists over 50,000 clones; 88% were seen once. On this clone itself: Its antigen is currently unknown.

The source is an adult with an advanced solid tumor such as melanoma, head and neck, liver or kidney cancer. The material was CD4+ or CD8+ T cells sorted from blood, obtained in a trial of the OX40 agonist ivuxolimab. J is TRBJ1-1 and V is TRBV7-8; D perhaps matches TRBD1 (5 bases). In DNA form, the CDR3 reads TGTGCCAGCAGCTTAGCGATGGGGCAGGGGAACACTGAAGCTTTCTTT. This encodes CASSLAMGQGNTEAFF.